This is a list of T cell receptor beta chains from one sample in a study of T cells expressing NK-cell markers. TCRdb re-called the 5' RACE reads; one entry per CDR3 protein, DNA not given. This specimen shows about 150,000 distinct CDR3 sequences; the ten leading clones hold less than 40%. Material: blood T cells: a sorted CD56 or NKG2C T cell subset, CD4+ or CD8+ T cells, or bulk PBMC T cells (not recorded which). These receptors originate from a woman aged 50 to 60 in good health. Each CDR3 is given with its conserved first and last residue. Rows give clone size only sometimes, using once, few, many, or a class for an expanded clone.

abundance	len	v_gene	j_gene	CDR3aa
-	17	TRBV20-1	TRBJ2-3	CSAPGDPGGRASDTQYF
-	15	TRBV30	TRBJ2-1	CAWSVLAPSYNEQFF
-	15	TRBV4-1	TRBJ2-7	CASSQTGLAAYEQYF
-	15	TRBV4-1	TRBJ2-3	CASSQNLGTTDTQYF
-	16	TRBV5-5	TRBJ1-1	CASSLSYWGAGTEAFF
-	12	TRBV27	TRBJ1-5	CASSFQNQPQHF
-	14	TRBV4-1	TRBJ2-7	CASSQDMEESEQYF
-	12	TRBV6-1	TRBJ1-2	CASSEWDYGYTF
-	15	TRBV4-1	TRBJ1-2	CASSQPGTFNYGYTF
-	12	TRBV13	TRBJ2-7	CASSESTYEQYF
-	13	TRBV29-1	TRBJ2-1	CSGTGYLGNEQFF
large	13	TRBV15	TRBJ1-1	CATSSTENTEAFF
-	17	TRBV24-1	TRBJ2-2	CATSDTARALDTGELFF
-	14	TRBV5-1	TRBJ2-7	CASSLGQGNYEQYF
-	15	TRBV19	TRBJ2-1	CASSIGLSSWNEQFF
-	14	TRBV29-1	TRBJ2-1	CSVEDRGTPNEQFF
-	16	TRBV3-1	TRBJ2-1	CASSPPGLAGYNEQFF
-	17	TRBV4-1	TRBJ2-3	CASSLDPDGGDTDTQYF
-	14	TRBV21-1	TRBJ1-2	CARNQGAQGYGYTF
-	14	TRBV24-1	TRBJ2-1	CATSDPNRYNEQFF
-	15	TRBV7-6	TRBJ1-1	CASSGTENMNTEAFF
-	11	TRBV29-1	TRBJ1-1	CSVKRGKEAFF
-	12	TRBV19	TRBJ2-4	CASSITGGIQYF
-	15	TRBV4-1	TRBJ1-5	CASSQAGRGLQPQHF
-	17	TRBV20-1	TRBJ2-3	CSARDRSSGPSTDTQYF
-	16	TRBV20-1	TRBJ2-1	CSARDSSGQTYNEQFF
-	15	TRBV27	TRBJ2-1	CASSLGSGQVNEQFF
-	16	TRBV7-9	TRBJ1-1	CASSFGQGPMNTEAFF
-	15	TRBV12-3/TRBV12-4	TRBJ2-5	CASRGAENYQETQYF
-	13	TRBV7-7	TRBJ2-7	CASSFRYNYEQYF
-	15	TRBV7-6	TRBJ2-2	CASSGGRGYTGELFF
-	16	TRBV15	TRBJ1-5	CATSSWDSDSNQPQHF
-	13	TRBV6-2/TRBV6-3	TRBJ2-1	CASYGQGPHEQFF
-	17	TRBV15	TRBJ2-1	CATSREEDREGDNEQFF
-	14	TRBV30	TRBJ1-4	CAWSGGTVGEKLFF
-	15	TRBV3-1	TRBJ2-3	CASSPRTSGSDTQYF
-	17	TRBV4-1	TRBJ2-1	CASSQDRDPNTYNEQFF
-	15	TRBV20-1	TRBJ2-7	CSARTPGQAAYEQYF
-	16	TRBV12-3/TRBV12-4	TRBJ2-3	CASSLVMASRPDTQYF
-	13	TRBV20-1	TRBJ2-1	CSALDRERDEQFF
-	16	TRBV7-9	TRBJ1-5	CASSLGHPASNQPQHF
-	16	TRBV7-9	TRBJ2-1	CASSGRGRGAVNEQFF
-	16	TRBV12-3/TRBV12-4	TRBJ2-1	CASSLGGLAAYNEQFF
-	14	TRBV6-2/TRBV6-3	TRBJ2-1	CANRGGTPRNEQFF
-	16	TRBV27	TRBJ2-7	CASSWSREHFSYEQYF
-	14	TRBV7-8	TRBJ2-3	CASSFSGGPNTQYF
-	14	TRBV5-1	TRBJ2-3	CASSLARSTDTQYF
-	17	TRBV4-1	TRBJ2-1	CASSQDLSGRAHNEQFF
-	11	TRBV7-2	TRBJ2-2	CASTRTSELFF
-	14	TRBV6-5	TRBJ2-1	CASSYFDRDGEQFF
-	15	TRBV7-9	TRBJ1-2	CASSLDQGLNYGYTF
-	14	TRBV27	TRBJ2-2	CASSSGQSFGELFF
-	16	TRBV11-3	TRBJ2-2	CASSSTSGRETGELFF
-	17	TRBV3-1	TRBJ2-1	CASSHRGISGSYNEQFF
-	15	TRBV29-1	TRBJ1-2	CSVDPLDRANYGYTF
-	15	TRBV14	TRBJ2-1	CASSLSGRNHNEQFF
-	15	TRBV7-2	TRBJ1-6	CASSLWADGGVPLHF
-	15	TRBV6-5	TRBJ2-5	CASSQYGGAQETQYF